This T cell receptor (beta chain) was identified during a study of blood T cells in healthy people across ages (dated by TCRdb to about 2015). Context from the whole study: In model experiments, template switching captured roughly one uniquely barcoded TCR beta cDNA molecule for every two T cells. The study measured age-related changes in TCR beta repertoire diversity using deep sequencing normalized with unique cDNA molecular identifiers. The donors were divided into four age groups: young (average about 16 years), middle-aged (around 37), aged (about 60) and long-lived (about 79). To avoid experimental bias, donors of different ages were spread randomly across the sequencing lanes. Using the same blood draw, the study looked at two additional independent replicas of 1 million unique cDNA reads for two donors, one aged 18 to 30 and the other aged 80 or older. The paper as a whole reports these results and caveats: Estimates of total diversity based on one million sequenced T cells were considered lower bounds and underestimates. Compared with the aged group, the long-lived group had more naive CD4+ T cells, fewer expanded clones and increased TCR diversity, a pattern suggesting age selection. Since profiling was done on bulk unsorted PBMCs, naive and antigen-experienced compartments could not be conclusively compared. As age increased, observed TCR beta diversity per million T cells dropped in a roughly linear way, and a significant reduction was already evident by age about 36. Donor CMV infection status was unknown, potentially confounding age-related changes in expanded clonotypes. The percentage of naive T cells measured by flow cytometry correlated strongly with observed TCR beta diversity.

The roughly 37 donors, aged about 6 to 100 years, were systemically healthy Caucasian individuals from Russia. Each donor gave approximately 9.3 milliliters of peripheral blood, collected into EDTA-treated Vacutainer tubes. PBMCs were isolated by Ficoll-Paque density-gradient centrifugation, with at least 6 million obtained per sample. Total RNA was extracted from PBMCs with Trizol reagent, with at least 5 micrograms obtained per sample. For every donor, an aliquot of PBMCs went through flow cytometry to measure the percentages of naive CD45RAhigh/CD27high T cells. To prepare the library, 5' RACE was applied. The reads were generated on an Illumina HiSeq 2500. A second PCR of roughly 6 to 12 cycles was performed with a sample-barcoded 5' primer and a J-beta primer mix. A template-switch 5' adaptor carrying 12 random nucleotides introduced a unique molecular identifier onto each TCR beta cDNA molecule. At least 2.5 million CDR3-containing paired-end reads were obtained from each sample. First-strand cDNA was synthesized from all RNA with the Mint cDNA synthesis kit, primed by a TRBC-specific oligonucleotide. Following uracil-DNA glycosylase treatment, all cDNA underwent a first 18-cycle PCR with the universal primers M1SS and BC2_uni_R. The original methods were these. For normalization, 1 million high-quality reads, each with a distinct molecular identifier, were randomly selected from each sample. Instead of being binned into consensus sequences, reads that shared molecular identifiers were thrown out. MiTCR, run with a Q25 quality threshold and the strictest error-elimination algorithm, handled CDR3 identification, clonotype clustering and error correction. A nonparametric unseen species model with Euler transformation was used to estimate a lower bound on total TCR beta diversity. Clones were called with MiXCR by TCRdb after fastp trimmed the public reads at Q25, and only in-frame beta chains were retained. Rows merge per CDR3 protein into single entries with the most common DNA and genes. The V and J calls shown here were made by TCRdb, not taken from the authors' results. The sample data list hundreds of thousands of distinct CDR3 sequences, and about 49% of these were observed just once. The ten most abundant clones make up 51% of the sample.

With regard to this clonotype: This receptor's antigen is unknown. Base quality data are lacking; no much larger clone is found one base away.

V trim: 6 bases; J trim: 2 bases; unmatched bases: 12. CDR3 length: 15 amino acids, cysteine to phenylalanine. Just CDR3 DNA is preserved here, 45 bases in frame from base 1. The germline V gene (reference sequence) sets CDR1 to DFQATT and CDR2 to SNEGSKA. The receptor was derived from a man in his 60s in good health. This sequence uses TRBV20-1 and TRBJ2-5; 7 middle bases align to TRBD2. The sequencing input was blood. The CDR3 is CSAWALAEKQETQYF. The DNA sequence is as follows: TGCAGTGCCTGGGCTCTAGCGGAGAAACAAGAGACCCAGTACTTC.